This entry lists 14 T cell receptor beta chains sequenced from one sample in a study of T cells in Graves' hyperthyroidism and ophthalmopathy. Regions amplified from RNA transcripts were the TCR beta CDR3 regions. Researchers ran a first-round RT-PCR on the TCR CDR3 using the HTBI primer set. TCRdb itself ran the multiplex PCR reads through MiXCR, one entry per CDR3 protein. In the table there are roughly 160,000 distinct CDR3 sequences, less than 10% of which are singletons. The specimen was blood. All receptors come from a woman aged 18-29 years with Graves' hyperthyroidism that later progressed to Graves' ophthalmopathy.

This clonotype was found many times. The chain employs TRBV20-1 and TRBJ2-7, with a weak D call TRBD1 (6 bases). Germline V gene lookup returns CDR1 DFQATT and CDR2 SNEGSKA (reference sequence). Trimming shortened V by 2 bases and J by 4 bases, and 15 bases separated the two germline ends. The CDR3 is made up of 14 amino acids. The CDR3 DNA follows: TGCAGTGCTAGATCCGGGACACTCGATTACGAGCAGTACTTC. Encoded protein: CSARSGTLDYEQYF.

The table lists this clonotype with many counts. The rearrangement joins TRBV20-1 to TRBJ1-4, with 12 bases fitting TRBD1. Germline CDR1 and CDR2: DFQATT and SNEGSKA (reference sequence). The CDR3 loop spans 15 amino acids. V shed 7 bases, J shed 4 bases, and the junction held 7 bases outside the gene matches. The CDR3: CSVEGTGGFNEKLFF. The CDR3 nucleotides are TGCAGTGTAGAGGGGACAGGGGGCTTTAATGAAAAACTGTTTTTT.

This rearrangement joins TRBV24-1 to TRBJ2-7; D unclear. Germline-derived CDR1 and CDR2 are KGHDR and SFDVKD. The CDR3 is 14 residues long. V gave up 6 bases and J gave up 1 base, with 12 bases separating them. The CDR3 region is CATSSSQKSYEQYF. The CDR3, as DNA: TGTGCCACCAGTAGCTCCCAGAAGTCCTACGAGCAGTACTTC.

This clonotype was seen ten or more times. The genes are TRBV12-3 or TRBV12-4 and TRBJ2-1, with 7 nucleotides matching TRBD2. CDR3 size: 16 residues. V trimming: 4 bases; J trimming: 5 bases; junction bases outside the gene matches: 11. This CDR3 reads CASSSGNGRFHNEQFF. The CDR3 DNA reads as TGTGCCAGCAGTTCCGGTAACGGGAGGTTCCACAATGAGCAGTTCTTC.

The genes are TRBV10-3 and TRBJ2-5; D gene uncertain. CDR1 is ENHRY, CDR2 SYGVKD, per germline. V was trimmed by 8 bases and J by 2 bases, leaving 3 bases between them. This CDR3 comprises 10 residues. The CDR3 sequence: CAIGQETQYF. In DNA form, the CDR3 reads TGTGCCATCGGACAAGAGACCCAGTACTTC.

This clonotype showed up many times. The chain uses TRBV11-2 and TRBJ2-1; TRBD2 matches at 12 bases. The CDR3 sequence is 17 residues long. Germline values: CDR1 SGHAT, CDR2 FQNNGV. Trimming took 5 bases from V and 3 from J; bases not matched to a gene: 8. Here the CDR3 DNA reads TGTGCCAGCAGCCCCGTCGGACTAGCGGGGTTCTACAATGAGCAGTTCTTC. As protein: CASSPVGLAGFYNEQFF.

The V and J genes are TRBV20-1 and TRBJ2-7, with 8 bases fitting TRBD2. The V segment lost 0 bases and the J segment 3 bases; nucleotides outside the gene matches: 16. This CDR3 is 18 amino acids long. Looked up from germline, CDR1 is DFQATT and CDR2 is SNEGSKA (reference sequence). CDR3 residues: CSARDTGLATEERYEQYF. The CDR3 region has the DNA TGCAGTGCTAGAGATACCGGACTAGCCACAGAGGAGCGCTACGAGCAGTACTTC.

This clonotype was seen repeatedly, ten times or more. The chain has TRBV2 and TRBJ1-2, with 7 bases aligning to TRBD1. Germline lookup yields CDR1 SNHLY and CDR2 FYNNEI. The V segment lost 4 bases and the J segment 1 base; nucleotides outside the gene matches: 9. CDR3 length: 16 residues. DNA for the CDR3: TGTGCCAGCAGTGGTAACAGGGGTAATATTAACTATGGCTACACCTTC. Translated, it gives CASSGNRGNINYGYTF.

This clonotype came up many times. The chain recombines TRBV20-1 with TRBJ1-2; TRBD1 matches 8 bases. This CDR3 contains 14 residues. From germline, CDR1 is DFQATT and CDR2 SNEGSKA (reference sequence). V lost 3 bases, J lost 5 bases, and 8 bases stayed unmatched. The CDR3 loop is CSASPIGQGYGYTF. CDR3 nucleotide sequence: TGCAGTGCTAGCCCCATTGGACAGGGATATGGCTACACCTTC.

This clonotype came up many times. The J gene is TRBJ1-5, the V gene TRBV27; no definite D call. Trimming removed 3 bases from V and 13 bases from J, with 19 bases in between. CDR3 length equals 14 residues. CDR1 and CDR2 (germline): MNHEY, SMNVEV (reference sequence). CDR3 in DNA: TGTGCCAGCAGTTTTGAAGGTCCTCAGAGTAATCAGCATTTT. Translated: CASSFEGPQSNQHF.

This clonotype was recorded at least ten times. CDR3 loop: CAWRNRGRDTEAFF. The CDR3 DNA reads as TGTGCCTGGAGGAACCGGGGGAGGGACACTGAAGCTTTCTTT. The V and J genes are TRBV30 and TRBJ1-1, with D possibly being TRBD1 (5 bases). Looked up from germline, CDR1 is GTSNPN and CDR2 is SVGIG (reference sequence). The CDR3 contains 14 residues. Trimming left V 3 bases short and J 3 bases short, with 14 bases between.

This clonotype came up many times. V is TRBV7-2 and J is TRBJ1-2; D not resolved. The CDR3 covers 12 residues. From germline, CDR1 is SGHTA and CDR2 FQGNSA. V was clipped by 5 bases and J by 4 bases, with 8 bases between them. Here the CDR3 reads CASSPSAYGYTF. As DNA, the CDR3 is TGTGCCAGCAGCCCGTCCGCCTATGGCTACACCTTC.

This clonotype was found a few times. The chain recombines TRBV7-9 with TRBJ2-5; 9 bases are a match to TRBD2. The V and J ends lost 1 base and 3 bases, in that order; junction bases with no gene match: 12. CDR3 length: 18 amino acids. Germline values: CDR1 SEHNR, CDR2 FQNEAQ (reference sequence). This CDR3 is CASSLVGLAGTLEETQYF. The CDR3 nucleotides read TGTGCCAGCAGCTTAGTGGGGCTAGCGGGAACGCTAGAAGAGACCCAGTACTTC.

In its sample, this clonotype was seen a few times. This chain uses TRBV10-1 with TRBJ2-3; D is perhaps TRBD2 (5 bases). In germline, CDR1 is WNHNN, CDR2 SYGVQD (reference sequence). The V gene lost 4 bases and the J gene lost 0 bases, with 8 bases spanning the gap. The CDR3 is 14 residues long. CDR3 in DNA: TGCGCCAGCAGTGGAGGGCGGAGCACAGATACGCAGTATTTT. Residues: CASSGGRSTDTQYF.